One sample yielded the 21 T cell receptor beta chains listed below, sequenced in a study. MiXCR was run by TCRdb on the RT-PCR reads, yielding one entry per CDR3 protein. The sample lists 550,000 to 750,000 distinct CDR3 sequences; approximately 14% were seen once. Material for sequencing was memory CD4+ T cells from blood. The source of these receptors is a female donor in good health, serving as a healthy control.

In its sample, this clonotype was seen many times. The chain links TRBV6-6 to TRBJ2-1; 10 bases align to TRBD2. V shed 3 bases and J 3 bases; nucleotides not matched to a gene: 2. The CDR3 sequence is 15 residues long. Germline loops: CDR1 MNHNY, CDR2 SVGAGI (reference sequence). CDR3 sequence reads: CASSYLAGGYNEQFF. The CDR3 region has the DNA TGTGCCAGCAGTTATTTAGCGGGGGGCTACAATGAGCAGTTCTTC.

This clonotype showed up many times. CDR3 sequence reads: CASSQDTGRDTIYF. For the CDR3, the DNA is TGCGCCAGCAGCCAAGATACAGGGAGAGACACCATATATTTT. The chain links TRBV4-3 to TRBJ1-3, with a possible D match to TRBD1 (6 bases). This CDR3 has 14 amino acids. The V end was cut by 0 bases, the J end by 8 bases, with 11 bases between. The germline CDR1 and CDR2 sequences are LGHNA and YSLEER.

This clonotype was observed at least ten times. The chain's CDR3 is CASSPRSGAYEQYF. The CDR3 nucleotides read TGTGCCAGCAGCCCAAGATCCGGGGCCTACGAGCAGTACTTC. This chain connects TRBV7-2 to TRBJ2-7, with TRBD2 as a possible D gene (5 bases). The CDR3 is 14 residues long. V was shortened by 5 bases and J by 2 bases, with 13 bases between the two germline ends. Germline V gene data show CDR1 as SGHTA and CDR2 as FQGNSA.

The chain links TRBV29-1 to TRBJ1-1; D is uncertain. Germline V CDR1 and CDR2: SQVTM, ANQGSEA. The V gene lost 5 bases and the J gene lost 1 base, with 11 bases spanning the gap. The CDR3 totals 13 residues. CDR3: CSVLRWANTEAFF. The CDR3 nucleotides read TGCAGCGTTCTAAGGTGGGCGAACACTGAAGCTTTCTTT.

This clonotype occurred many times. V usage is TRBV11-2 and J usage is TRBJ1-1, with no clear D. The CDR3 spans 16 residues. The germline V gene has CDR1 SGHAT and CDR2 FQNNGV. V lost 3 bases to trimming and J lost 2 bases, with 16 bases between them. The CDR3 coding sequence is TGTGCCAGCAGCTTGACAAAGGGCGGGTCCAACACTGAAGCTTTCTTT. This codes for CASSLTKGGSNTEAFF.

The rearrangement joins TRBV9 to TRBJ2-3, with 8 bases lining up with TRBD2. Germline V CDR1 and CDR2: SGDLS, YYNGEE. The V gene end was trimmed by 2 bases and the J gene end by 4 bases; junction bases not matched to a gene: 6. The CDR3 runs 15 residues. CDR3 nucleotide sequence: TGTGCCAGCAGCGTCAGAGCGGGAGCCCCAGATACGCAGTATTTT. As protein: CASSVRAGAPDTQYF.

The rearrangement joins TRBV9 to TRBJ2-3; D unclear. V shed 1 base and J shed 4 bases, with 10 bases lying between them. The CDR3 consists of 14 residues. CDR1 SGDLS and CDR2 YYNGEE come from the germline V gene. The CDR3 is CASSVTGRADTQYF. In DNA form, the CDR3 reads TGTGCCAGCAGCGTAACCGGTCGGGCAGATACGCAGTATTTT.

This chain joins TRBV20-1 and TRBJ2-7; 11 bases agree with TRBD2. Germline V gives CDR1 DFQATT, CDR2 SNEGSKA (reference sequence). V shed 3 bases, J shed 1 base, and the junction held 2 bases outside the gene matches. This CDR3 contains 14 residues. CDR3 residues: CSASGLAGSYEQYF. CDR3 DNA: TGCAGTGCTAGCGGACTAGCGGGTTCCTACGAGCAGTACTTC.

This clonotype was recorded many times. The chain couples TRBV20-1 to TRBJ2-7, with TRBD1 matching over 9 bases. The ends lost 0 bases at V and 3 bases at J; junction bases unmatched: 6. The CDR3 is 15 amino acids. Germline V gives CDR1 DFQATT, CDR2 SNEGSKA (reference sequence). The chain's CDR3 is CSAREPGQGSYEQYF. The DNA for the CDR3 is TGCAGTGCTAGAGAACCGGGACAGGGAAGCTACGAGCAGTACTTC.

This clonotype was seen at least ten times. This chain uses TRBV5-5 with TRBJ2-3; D is uncertain. Trimming stripped 0 bases from V and 5 bases from J, with 13 bases between. The CDR3 contains 15 residues. Germline lookup yields CDR1 SGHKS and CDR2 YYEKEE (reference sequence). The chain's CDR3 is CASSLGRLREDTQYF. The CDR3 DNA reads TGTGCCAGCAGCTTGGGGAGATTAAGGGAAGATACGCAGTATTTT.

This clonotype was counted only a few times. The CDR3 bases are TGTGCCAGCAGCGACGGTGGGGGGTTGAGGGCTTTCTTT. Amino acid sequence: CASSDGGGLRAFF. The V gene is TRBV7-3, the J gene TRBJ1-1; D is perhaps TRBD1 (5 bases). The CDR3 has 13 residues. V was cut by 5 bases and J by 11 bases, with 18 bases left in between. In germline, CDR1 is SGHTA, CDR2 FQGTGA.

This clonotype was observed a single time. The V and J genes are TRBV12-3 or TRBV12-4 and TRBJ1-2; 9 nucleotides line up with TRBD1. The CDR3 covers 11 residues. The junction had 1 base not matched to a gene; V was cut back by 6 bases and J by 8 bases. CDR3 nucleotide sequence: TGTGCCAGCAGCGACAGGGGGGGCTACACCTTC. It specifies CASSDRGGYTF.

This clonotype was observed a few times. The chain has TRBV3-1 and TRBJ2-3; 9 bases agree with TRBD2. Germline lookup yields CDR1 LGHDT and CDR2 YNNKEL (reference sequence). CDR3 length: 18 amino acids. V lost 1 base, J lost 5 bases, and 13 bases stayed unmatched. CDR3 nucleotides: TGTGCCAGCAGCCAAGTTGGTAGCGGGGGCCTGGGGGGAGATACGCAGTATTTT. The encoded protein is CASSQVGSGGLGGDTQYF.

V and J are TRBV7-9 and TRBJ1-2, with D unclear. The germline CDR1 and CDR2 sequences are SEHNR and FQNEAQ (reference sequence). This CDR3 is built from 14 residues. The ends were cut back, 7 bases at V and 4 bases at J, with 16 bases in the middle. Written as DNA, the CDR3 is TGTGCCAGCACTCAGATAAGTGGAGGCTATGGCTACACCTTC. This gives the protein CASTQISGGYGYTF. The variable domain in full, with the rest retrieved from reference TRBV7-9 and TRBJ1-2, is DTGVSQNPRHKITKRGQNVTFRCDPISEHNRLYWYRQTLGQGPEFLTYFQNEAQLEKSRLLSDRFSAERPKGSFSTLEIQRTEQGDSAMYLCASTQISGGYGYTFGSGTRLTVV.

The V gene is TRBV20-1, the J gene TRBJ2-5; D is possibly TRBD1 (5 bases). V shed 4 bases and J shed 5 bases, with 14 bases lying between them. Germline CDR1 reads DFQATT; CDR2 reads SNEGSKA (reference sequence). CDR3 length equals 13 residues. The CDR3 loop reads CSATPSGLETQYF. The CDR3 region has the DNA TGCAGTGCTACCCCTTCAGGGTTGGAGACCCAGTACTTC.

This clonotype has ten or more counts. The chain is built from TRBV5-1 and TRBJ2-1; 11 nucleotides align to TRBD2. CDR3 length: 16 amino acids. CDR1 is SGHRS and CDR2 is YFSETQ in the germline V gene. V gave up 4 bases and J gave up 10 bases; unmatched junction bases: 13. CDR3 residues: CASSDLSGLAGGEQFF. The CDR3 region has the DNA TGCGCCAGCAGCGACCTATCGGGCCTAGCGGGAGGAGAGCAGTTCTTC.

This clonotype was observed once. This may stem from a read error, because a much larger clone lies one nucleotide away. The rearrangement links TRBV3-1 to TRBJ1-6, with 7 bases that match TRBD1. The CDR3 has 16 amino acids. Germline-derived CDR1 and CDR2 are LGHDT and YNNKEL (reference sequence). The trim removed 2 bases at V and 10 bases at J, leaving 11 bases unmatched. CDR3 region: CASSQQPGTVVSPLHF. CDR3 sequence (DNA): TGTGCCAGCAGCCAACAGCCGGGGACAGTGGTCTCACCCCTCCACTTT.

This clonotype was detected ten times or more. The V and J genes are TRBV27 and TRBJ1-1; D might be TRBD1 (6 bases). The CDR3 is 12 amino acids. Germline-derived CDR1 and CDR2 are MNHEY and SMNVEV (reference sequence). Deletions cut 5 bases from V and 3 bases from J, with 7 bases between. The DNA of the CDR3 is TGTGCCAGCAGTGGACAGTACACTGAAGCTTTCTTT. Translating it yields CASSGQYTEAFF.

The chain has TRBV20-1 and TRBJ1-2, with 9 nucleotides matching TRBD1. The V gene end was trimmed by 1 base and the J gene end by 8 bases; junction bases not matched to a gene: 11. The CDR3 runs 15 residues. Germline V gene sequence: CDR1 DFQATT, CDR2 SNEGSKA (reference sequence). CDR3 sequence: CSARGDWTGVGGYTF. The CDR3 DNA is TGCAGTGCTAGAGGGGATTGGACAGGGGTTGGAGGCTACACCTTC.

The chain carries TRBV5-8 and TRBJ1-2; tentative D call: TRBD1 (6 bases). CDR1 and CDR2 from the germline V gene are SGHTS and YDEGEE. V lost 0 bases and J 8 bases, leaving 14 bases between the germline ends. This CDR3 region has 14 residues. The CDR3 loop is CASSLGRGLSGYTF. The CDR3, as DNA: TGTGCCAGCAGCTTGGGTAGGGGGTTGAGCGGCTACACCTTC.

This sequence joins TRBV9 and TRBJ2-3; TRBD2 agrees at 9 bases. Per germline, CDR1 SGDLS and CDR2 YYNGEE. V lost 4 bases and J lost 4; bases outside the gene matches: 10. The CDR3 sequence is 16 residues long. CDR3 bases: TGTGCCAGCAGCACCCTCGGCGGGAGGGCCGCAGATACGCAGTATTTT. Encoded protein: CASSTLGGRAADTQYF.